Below, 22 T cell receptor beta chains from the same sample are listed, as sequenced in a study of Graves' ophthalmopathy and Graves' hyperthyroidism (dated by TCRdb to the late 2010s). The reads were generated on an Illumina HiSeq 2000. For repertoire sequencing, TCR beta CDR3 regions were amplified from RNA transcripts. The first round was an RT-PCR using HTBI primers with the Qiagen OneStep RT-PCR kit, and this first round was followed by a second-round multiplex PCR, then size selection and purification. TCRdb itself trimmed the public reads at Q25 with fastp, ran MiXCR and retained productive beta chains. Duplicate CDR3 protein sequences are folded into a single record with the most common DNA and genes. A total of fewer than 650,000 distinct CDR3 sequences appear in this sample, 20% to 25% of them only once. In total, the top ten clones hold approximately 7% of the sample. Input material: peripheral blood. The source is a woman under 30 with stable Graves' hyperthyroidism. Some clones in this sample may be carry-over from other donors' samples. Donor details come from another sample of the same person, matched by shared clones.

This clonotype was seen many times. The gene calls are TRBV27 and TRBJ1-5, with TRBD1 as a possible D gene (5 bases). The germline V gene has CDR1 MNHEY and CDR2 SMNVEV (reference sequence). The CDR3 has 16 amino acids. Trimming removed 2 bases from V and 7 bases from J, with 18 bases in between. The CDR3 here is CASSLRGLPDLQPQHF. In nucleotides, the CDR3 is TGTGCCAGCAGTTTACGGGGACTCCCGGACCTCCAGCCCCAGCATTTT.

With respect to this clonotype: One end of the junction fails to match germline, which may point to a read error. This sequence joins TRBV13 and TRBJ2-7; 8 positions agree with TRBD1. This CDR3 has 14 amino acids. Looked up from germline, CDR1 is PRHDT and CDR2 is FYEKMQ (reference sequence). The CDR3 DNA is TGTGCCAGCAGCTCACGAGCAGGGGGCTACGATCAGTACTTC. Its protein is CASSSRAGGYDQYF. The full variable domain, completed using reference TRBV13 and TRBJ2-7, is AAGVIQSPRHLIKEKRETATLKCYPIPRHDTVYWYQQGPGQDPQFLISFYEKMQSDKGSIPDRFSAQQFSDYHSELNMSSLELGDSALYFCASSSRAGGYDQYFGPGTRLTVT.

The chain couples TRBV20-1 to TRBJ2-7, with 9 bases lining up with TRBD1. The CDR3 totals 14 residues. Germline V gives CDR1 DFQATT, CDR2 SNEGSKA (reference sequence). V gave up 4 bases and J gave up 3 bases; unmatched junction bases: 7. DNA for the CDR3: TGCAGTGCTACGGACAGGGGCTCCTACTACGAGCAGTACTTC. Protein product: CSATDRGSYYEQYF.

Ten or more counts support this clonotype. J is TRBJ2-5 and V is TRBV2; D tentatively fits TRBD1 or TRBD2 (7 bases each). The CDR3 runs 14 residues. Per germline, CDR1 SNHLY and CDR2 FYNNEI. V lost 10 bases, J lost 2 bases, and 17 bases lay in between. The CDR3 sequence is CATNWGGQQETQYF. The DNA for the CDR3 is TGTGCCACCAACTGGGGGGGACAGCAAGAGACCCAGTACTTC. The full variable domain, completed using reference TRBV2 and TRBJ2-5, is EPEVTQTPSHQVTQMGQEVILRCVPISNHLYFYWYRQILGQKVEFLVSFYNNEISEKSEIFDDQFSVERPDGSNFTLKIRSTKLEDSAMYFCATNWGGQQETQYFGPGTRLLVL.

This clonotype was recorded at least ten times. This chain links TRBV7-2 with TRBJ1-1; 11 bases are a match to TRBD1. Unmatched junction bases numbered 4, after V lost 5 bases and J lost 2 bases. Germline V lookup: CDR1 SGHTA, CDR2 FQGNSA. The CDR3 runs to 15 residues. The CDR3 bases are TGTGCCAGCAGCGAATGGACAGGGGGCAACACTGAAGCTTTCTTT. The encoded protein is CASSEWTGGNTEAFF.

The chain carries TRBV5-1 and TRBJ2-3; 7 nucleotides line up with TRBD1. The CDR3 contains 14 residues. Trimming at V came to 0 bases and at J to 3 bases, leaving 1 base not matched to a gene. CDR1 is SGHRS, CDR2 YFSETQ, per germline. CDR3 bases: TGCGCCAGCAGCTTGGGGGGACAGACAGATACGCAGTATTTT. It encodes CASSLGGQTDTQYF.

The rearrangement uses TRBV28 and TRBJ1-2, with unresolved D. Deletions cut 3 bases from V and 1 base from J, with 6 bases between. This CDR3 comprises 13 residues. Germline CDR1 reads MDHEN; CDR2 reads SYDVKM. CDR3 nucleotides: TGTGCCAGCAGTTTCACAAGTAACTATGGCTACACCTTC. Protein product: CASSFTSNYGYTF.

This clonotype was detected ten times or more. The rearrangement links TRBV4-1 to TRBJ1-5; TRBD1 matches at 7 bases. The germline CDR1 and CDR2 sequences are MGHRA and YSYEKL. V lost 0 bases to trimming and J lost 7 bases; unmatched junction nucleotides: 6. This CDR3 has 15 residues. In DNA form, the CDR3 reads TGCGCCAGCAGCCAAGATCCCAGGGGGTGGCAGCCCCAGCATTTT. This translates into CASSQDPRGWQPQHF.

In its sample, this clonotype was seen many times. The chain is built from TRBV28 and TRBJ2-3; D is unresolved. The length of the CDR3 is 17 residues. V was trimmed by 1 base and J by 8 bases, leaving 22 bases between them. Germline values: CDR1 MDHEN, CDR2 SYDVKM. The CDR3 sequence: CASSLYGQLRSVGTQYF. The DNA for the CDR3 is TGTGCCAGCAGTTTATACGGGCAGTTGAGGTCCGTTGGTACGCAGTATTTT.

The V gene is TRBV19, the J gene TRBJ2-2; D uncertain. V lost 6 bases to trimming and J lost 3 bases, with 11 bases between them. The CDR3 spans 14 residues. Germline V gives CDR1 LNHDA, CDR2 SQIVND (reference sequence). CDR3 in DNA: TGTGCCAGTAGAAAGGCGTGGGACACCGGGGAGCTGTTTTTT. Translating it yields CASRKAWDTGELFF.

The J gene is TRBJ2-7, the V gene TRBV6-1; tentatively, D is TRBD1 or TRBD2 (5 bases each). Germline V gives CDR1 MNHNS, CDR2 SASEGT. The V and J ends lost 6 bases and 3 bases respectively, with 15 bases between them. The CDR3 extends over 14 amino acids. The CDR3 region has the DNA TGTGCCAGCAGCTCCGGGACGCCTGGCTACGAGCAGTACTTC. The encoded protein is CASSSGTPGYEQYF.

The rearrangement joins TRBV11-2 to TRBJ1-2; D is unresolved. V was shortened by 5 bases and J by 8 bases, with 18 bases between the two germline ends. Germline V gene data show CDR1 as SGHAT and CDR2 as FQNNGV. This CDR3 has 14 residues. CDR3 in amino acids: CASSHSSASWGYTF. The CDR3 nucleotides are TGTGCCAGCAGCCACTCGTCCGCCTCTTGGGGCTACACCTTC.

The chain is built from TRBV19 and TRBJ1-1; maybe TRBD1 (5 bases). Per the germline V gene, CDR1 is LNHDA and CDR2 is SQIVND (reference sequence). Trimming took 7 bases from V and 2 from J, leaving 14 bases between them. CDR3 length: 14 amino acids. Here the CDR3 reads CASNLGRANTEAFF. Here the CDR3 DNA reads TGTGCCAGTAACCTGGGGCGCGCTAACACTGAAGCTTTCTTT.

The sample holds a few counts of this clonotype. V is TRBV5-6 and J is TRBJ1-3; D unresolved. V lost 7 bases, J lost 0 bases, and 8 bases lay in between. There are 13 residues in the CDR3. The germline CDR1 and CDR2 sequences are SGHDT and YYEEEE. The CDR3 region is CASFLTSGNTIYF. CDR3 DNA sequence: TGTGCCAGCTTTCTAACCTCTGGAAACACCATATATTTT.

This clonotype was seen many times. At one boundary the junction diverges from the germline segment, which might be a read error. The gene calls are TRBV15 and TRBJ1-2; perhaps TRBD1 as D (5 bases). The V gene's germline CDR1 is LNHNV and CDR2 YYDKDF (reference sequence). This CDR3 spans 12 amino acids. This chain's CDR3 is CATTPEGQFIAF. For the CDR3, the DNA is TGTGCCACCACCCCAGAGGGGCAGTTTATTGCATTC.

This clonotype came up many times. This rearrangement joins TRBV6-5 to TRBJ1-2; 9 bases align to TRBD1. Trimming removed 2 bases from V and 8 bases from J; junction bases left unmatched: 6. Germline CDR1 reads MNHEY; CDR2 reads SVGAGI. This CDR3 spans 14 amino acids. CDR3 sequence reads: CASSYGDRVGGYTF. The CDR3 bases are TGTGCCAGCAGTTACGGGGACAGGGTAGGAGGCTACACCTTC.

The table lists this clonotype with many counts. This sequence joins TRBV9 and TRBJ1-1, with D perhaps TRBD1 (5 bases). The CDR3 has 15 residues. Looked up from germline, CDR1 is SGDLS and CDR2 is YYNGEE. V lost 0 bases and J lost 1, with 10 bases in between. The DNA for the CDR3 is TGTGCCAGCAGCGTAGGAGGACACCCGAACACTGAAGCTTTCTTT. Amino acids: CASSVGGHPNTEAFF.

This clonotype was observed many times. CDR3 sequence: CASSFNRGDSPLHF. The CDR3 nucleotides read TGTGCCAGCAGTTTCAACAGGGGCGATTCACCCCTCCACTTT. The chain recombines TRBV6-5 with TRBJ1-6, with 7 bases that match TRBD1. The length of the CDR3 is 14 residues. CDR1 is MNHEY and CDR2 is SVGAGI in the germline V gene. After removal of 4 bases from V and 8 bases from J, the junction contained 5 bases not matched to a gene.

The V call is TRBV12-3 or TRBV12-4, the J call TRBJ1-1; a weak D match, TRBD1 (6 bases). V was clipped by 1 base and J by 4 bases, with 16 bases between them. This CDR3 spans 16 amino acids. The CDR3 sequence: CASSLGHRASSTEAFF. The CDR3 nucleotides are TGTGCCAGCAGTTTAGGTCACAGGGCCTCGAGCACTGAAGCTTTCTTT.

This clonotype was observed at least ten times. The chain links TRBV6-1 to TRBJ1-1, with D hard to call. This CDR3 region has 13 residues. The germline V gene encodes CDR1 MNHNS and CDR2 SASEGT. V lost 8 bases to trimming and J lost 3 bases, with 13 bases between them. CDR3 in DNA: TGTGCCAGCCGGGCCCTGGAGGACACTGAAGCTTTCTTT. As protein: CASRALEDTEAFF.

Many counts were recorded for this clonotype. This chain connects TRBV28 to TRBJ2-2; D not resolved. The CDR3 runs 15 residues. Trimming shortened V by 6 bases and J by 1 base, and 12 bases separated the two germline ends. The germline gives CDR1 MDHEN, CDR2 SYDVKM. The CDR3 reads CASSKTLGNTGELFF. The CDR3, as DNA: TGTGCCAGCAGCAAGACCCTCGGGAACACCGGGGAGCTGTTTTTT.

This clonotype was found many times. This chain uses TRBV15 with TRBJ2-7; 7 nucleotides align to TRBD2. V gave up 7 bases and J gave up 2 bases; unmatched junction bases: 8. This CDR3 has 14 amino acids. Germline-derived CDR1 and CDR2 are LNHNV and YYDKDF (reference sequence). The CDR3, as DNA: TGTGCCACCACCCGGGGGGAAGGAGCCTACGAGCAGTACTTC. This translates into CATTRGEGAYEQYF.